Sequencing of this T cell receptor beta chain was carried out in a study of patients and donors after allogeneic stem cell transplantation. A single record per CDR3 protein comes from TCRdb applying MiXCR to the RT-PCR reads. Of some 880,000 distinct CDR3 sequences listed, roughly 18% are singletons. Trimming pared 4 bases from V and 9 bases from J, leaving 13 bases between. This CDR3 contains 13 residues. This clonotype occurred many times. The sequence derives from a human donor who was either an allogeneic HSCT recipient or a stem cell or donor lymphocyte infusion donor (not recorded which). It is not recorded whose cells these are; they may come from a transplant donor. The chain couples TRBV12-3 or TRBV12-4 to TRBJ2-1, with no clear D. The sequencing input was blood, either unsorted or a sorted T cell fraction (not recorded which). DNA of the CDR3: TGTGCCAGCAGTTCCTCATCCTCGGTTGAGCAGTTCTTC. Protein sequence: CASSSSSSVEQFF.